This T cell receptor (beta chain) was sequenced in a study of PD-1 blockade in mismatch repair-deficient tumors. The protocol was immunoSEQ multiplex PCR, while the TCRdb copy is restricted to in-frame clones and leaves out a portion. The sample records about 120,000 clones, 70% to 80% being singletons. The clonotype was recovered from an adult with mismatch repair-deficient cancer. Source: peripheral blood, taken about 60 weeks after starting pembrolizumab.

The CDR3 coding sequence is TGTGCCAGTGAGAATGTAGGGGGAGCTTACGGGGAGCTGTTTTTT. Translated: CASENVGGAYGELFF. The V call is TRBV19, the J call TRBJ2-2; a possible D gene is TRBD1 (6 bases). The CDR3 loop spans 15 amino acids. Trimming cost V 8 bases and J 7 bases, with 20 bases left between them. The germline CDR1 and CDR2 sequences are LNHDA and SQIVND (reference sequence). The complete variable domain, with remaining parts taken from reference TRBV19 and TRBJ2-2, reads DGGITQSPKYLFRKEGQNVTLSCEQNLNHDAMYWYRQDPGQGLRLIYYSQIVNDFQKGDIAEGYSVSREKKESFPLTVTSAQKNPTAFYLCASENVGGAYGELFFGEGSRLTVL.